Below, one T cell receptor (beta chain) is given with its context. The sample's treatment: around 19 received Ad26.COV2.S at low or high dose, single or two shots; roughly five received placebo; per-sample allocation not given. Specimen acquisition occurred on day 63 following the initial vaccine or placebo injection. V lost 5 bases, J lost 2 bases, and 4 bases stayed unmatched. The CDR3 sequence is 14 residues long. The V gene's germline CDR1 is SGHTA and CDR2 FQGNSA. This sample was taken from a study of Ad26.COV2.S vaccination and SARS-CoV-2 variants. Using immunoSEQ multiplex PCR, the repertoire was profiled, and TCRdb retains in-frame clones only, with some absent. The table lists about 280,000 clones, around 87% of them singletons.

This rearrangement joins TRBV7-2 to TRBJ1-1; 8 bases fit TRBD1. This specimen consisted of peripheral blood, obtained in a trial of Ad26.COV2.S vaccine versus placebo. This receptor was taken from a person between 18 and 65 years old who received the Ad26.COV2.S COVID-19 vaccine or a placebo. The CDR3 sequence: CASSATGGNTEAFF. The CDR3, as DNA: TGTGCCAGCAGCGCTACAGGGGGTAACACTGAAGCTTTCTTT.